This T cell receptor (beta chain) was captured by sequencing in a study of blood T cell repertoires in COVID-19. In the study overall: Either two negative PCRs, clearance, or symptom resolution qualified Cohort 3 donors as recovered. The origin of the acute and convalescent COVID-19 samples was the United States, Italy and Spain. The cDNA or gDNA used as material had been derived from T cells, B-cell-depleted T cells, or PBMCs.

The CDR3 consists of 14 residues. The germline V gene has CDR1 MNHEY and CDR2 SMNVEV (reference sequence). With 7 bases clipped from V and 6 bases from J, the junction kept 11 bases outside the gene matches. Cohort assignment relied on participant-reported clinical history. Sequenced by immunoSEQ multiplex PCR; TCRdb stores in-frame clones only, minus some. The data hold 150,000 to 200,000 clones, with 86% observed a single time. The sequencing input was PBMCs or T cells enriched from blood (not recorded which). The clonotype was recovered from a woman between 35 and 50 years old in a cohort exposed to, infected with or recovered from COVID-19 (not recorded which). The V and J genes are TRBV27 and TRBJ1-1; 7 bases fit TRBD1. CDR3 sequence: CASKPRQGMSEAFF. CDR3 DNA sequence: TGTGCCAGCAAACCGAGACAGGGAATGTCTGAAGCTTTCTTT.